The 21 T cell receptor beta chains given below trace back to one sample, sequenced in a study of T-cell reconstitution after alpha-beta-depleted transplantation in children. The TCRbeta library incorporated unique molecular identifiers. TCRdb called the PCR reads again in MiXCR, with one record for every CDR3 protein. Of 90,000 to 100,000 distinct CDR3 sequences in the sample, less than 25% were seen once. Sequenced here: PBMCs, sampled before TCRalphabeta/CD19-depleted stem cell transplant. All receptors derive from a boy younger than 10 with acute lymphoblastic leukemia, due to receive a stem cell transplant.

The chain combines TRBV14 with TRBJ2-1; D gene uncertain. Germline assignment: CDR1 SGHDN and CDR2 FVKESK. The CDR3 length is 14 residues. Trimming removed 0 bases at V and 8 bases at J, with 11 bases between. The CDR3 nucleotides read TGTGCCAGCAGCCAAGAGGTATCTGGGGATGAGCAGTTCTTC. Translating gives CASSQEVSGDEQFF. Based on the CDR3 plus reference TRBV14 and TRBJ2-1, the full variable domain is EAGVTQFPSHSVIEKGQTVTLRCDPISGHDNLYWYRRVMGKEIKFLLHFVKESKQDESGMPNNRFLAERTGGTYSTLKVQPAELEDSGVYFCASSQEVSGDEQFFGPGTRLTVL.

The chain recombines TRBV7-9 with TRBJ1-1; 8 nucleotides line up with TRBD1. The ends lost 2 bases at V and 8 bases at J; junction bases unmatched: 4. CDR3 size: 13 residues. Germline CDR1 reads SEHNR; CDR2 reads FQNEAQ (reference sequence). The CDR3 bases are TGTGCCAGCAGCTTAACAGGGGGAGGAGAAGCTTTCTTT. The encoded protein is CASSLTGGGEAFF.

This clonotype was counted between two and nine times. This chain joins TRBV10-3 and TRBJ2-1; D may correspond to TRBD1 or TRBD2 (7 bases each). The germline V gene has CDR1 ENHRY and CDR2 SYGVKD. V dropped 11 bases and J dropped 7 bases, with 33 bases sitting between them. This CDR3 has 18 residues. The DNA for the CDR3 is TGTGCCCTCCGCCCGGCTAGCGGAGGGGGCCCCTCCTTGAATGAGCAGTTCTTC. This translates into CALRPASGGGPSLNEQFF.

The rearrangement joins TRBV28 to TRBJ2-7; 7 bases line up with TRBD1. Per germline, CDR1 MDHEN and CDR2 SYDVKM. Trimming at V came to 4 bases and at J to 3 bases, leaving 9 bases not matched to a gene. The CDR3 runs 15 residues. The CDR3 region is CASSSTGLGSYEQYF. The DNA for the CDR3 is TGTGCCAGCAGTTCGACAGGGTTGGGGAGCTACGAGCAGTACTTC.

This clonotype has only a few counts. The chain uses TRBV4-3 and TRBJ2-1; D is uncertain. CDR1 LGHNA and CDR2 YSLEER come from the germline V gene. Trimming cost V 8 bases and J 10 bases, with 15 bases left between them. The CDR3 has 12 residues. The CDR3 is CASPLFPEEQFF. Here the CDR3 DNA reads TGCGCCAGCCCCCTCTTCCCTGAGGAGCAGTTCTTC.

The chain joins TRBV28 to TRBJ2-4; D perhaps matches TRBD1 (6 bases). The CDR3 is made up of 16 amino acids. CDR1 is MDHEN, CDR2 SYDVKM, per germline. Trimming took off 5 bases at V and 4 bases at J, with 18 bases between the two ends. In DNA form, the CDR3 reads TGTGCCAGCAGTCCTCTCACGGGACATCAGAAAAACATTCAGTACTTC. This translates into CASSPLTGHQKNIQYF.

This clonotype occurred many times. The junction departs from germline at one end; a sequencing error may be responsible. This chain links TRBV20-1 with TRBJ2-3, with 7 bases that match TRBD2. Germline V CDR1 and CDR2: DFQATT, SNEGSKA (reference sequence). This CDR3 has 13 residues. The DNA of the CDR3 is TGCAGAGCTAGCGGAGGTGTCCCAGATACGCAGTATTTT. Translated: CRASGGVPDTQYF.

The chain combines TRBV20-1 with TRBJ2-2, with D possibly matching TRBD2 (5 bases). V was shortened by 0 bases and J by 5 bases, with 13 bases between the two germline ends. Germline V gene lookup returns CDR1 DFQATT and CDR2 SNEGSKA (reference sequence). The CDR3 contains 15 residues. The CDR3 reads CSARDTRPGTGELFF. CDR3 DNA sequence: TGCAGTGCTAGAGATACTAGGCCCGGTACCGGGGAGCTGTTTTTT.

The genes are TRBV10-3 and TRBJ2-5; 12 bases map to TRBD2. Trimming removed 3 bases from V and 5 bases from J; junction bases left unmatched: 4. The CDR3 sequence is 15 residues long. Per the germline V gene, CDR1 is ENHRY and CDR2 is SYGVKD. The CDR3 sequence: CAISDSGTSGETQYF. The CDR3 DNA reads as TGTGCCATCAGTGACTCCGGGACTAGCGGGGAGACCCAGTACTTC.

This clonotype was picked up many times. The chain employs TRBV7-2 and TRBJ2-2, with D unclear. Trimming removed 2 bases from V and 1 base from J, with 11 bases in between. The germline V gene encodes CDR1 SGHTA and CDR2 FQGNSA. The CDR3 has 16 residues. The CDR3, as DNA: TGTGCCAGCAGCTTACGACGGGCAATGAACACCGGGGAGCTGTTTTTT. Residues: CASSLRRAMNTGELFF.

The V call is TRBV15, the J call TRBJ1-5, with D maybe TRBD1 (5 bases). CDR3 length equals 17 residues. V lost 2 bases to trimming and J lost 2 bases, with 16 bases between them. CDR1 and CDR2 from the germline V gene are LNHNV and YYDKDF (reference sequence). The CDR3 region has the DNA TGTGCCACCAGCAGATCATTGGTTGGGGCGGGCAATCAGCCCCAGCATTTT. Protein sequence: CATSRSLVGAGNQPQHF.

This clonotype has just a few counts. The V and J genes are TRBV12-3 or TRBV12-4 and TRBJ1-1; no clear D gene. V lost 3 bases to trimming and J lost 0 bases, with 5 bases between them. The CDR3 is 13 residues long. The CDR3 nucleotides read TGTGCCAGCAGTTTCGCCCTGAACACTGAAGCTTTCTTT. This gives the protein CASSFALNTEAFF.

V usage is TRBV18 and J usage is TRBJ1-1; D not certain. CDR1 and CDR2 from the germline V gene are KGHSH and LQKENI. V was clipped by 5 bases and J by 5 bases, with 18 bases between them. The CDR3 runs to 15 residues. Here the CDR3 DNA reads TGTGCCAGCTCATTAAAGGCACCGGGGAATACTGAAGCTTTCTTT. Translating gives CASSLKAPGNTEAFF.

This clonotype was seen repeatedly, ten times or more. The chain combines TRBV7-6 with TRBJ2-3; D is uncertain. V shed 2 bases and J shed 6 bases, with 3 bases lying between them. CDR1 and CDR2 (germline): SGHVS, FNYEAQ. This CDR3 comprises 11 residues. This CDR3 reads CASSLWDTQYF. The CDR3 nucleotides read TGTGCCAGCAGCTTATGGGATACGCAGTATTTT.

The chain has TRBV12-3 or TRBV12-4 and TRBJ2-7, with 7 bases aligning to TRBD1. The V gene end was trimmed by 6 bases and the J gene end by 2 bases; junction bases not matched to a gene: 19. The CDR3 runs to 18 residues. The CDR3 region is CASSKGGNRDSGAYEQYF. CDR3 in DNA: TGTGCCAGCAGCAAAGGGGGAAACCGGGACAGTGGCGCCTACGAGCAGTACTTC.

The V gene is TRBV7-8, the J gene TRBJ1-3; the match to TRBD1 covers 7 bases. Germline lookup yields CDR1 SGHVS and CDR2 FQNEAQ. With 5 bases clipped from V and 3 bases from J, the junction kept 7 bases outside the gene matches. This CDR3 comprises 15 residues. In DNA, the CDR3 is TGTGCCAGCAGCAGAATTCGGACAGGTGGAAACACCATATATTTT. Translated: CASSRIRTGGNTIYF.

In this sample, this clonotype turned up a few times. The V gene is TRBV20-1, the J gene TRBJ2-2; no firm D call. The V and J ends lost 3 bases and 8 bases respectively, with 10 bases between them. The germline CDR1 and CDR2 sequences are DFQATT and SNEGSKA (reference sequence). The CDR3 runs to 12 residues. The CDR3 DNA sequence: TGCAGTGCTAGGGATTACTATGGGGAGCTGTTTTTT. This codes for CSARDYYGELFF.

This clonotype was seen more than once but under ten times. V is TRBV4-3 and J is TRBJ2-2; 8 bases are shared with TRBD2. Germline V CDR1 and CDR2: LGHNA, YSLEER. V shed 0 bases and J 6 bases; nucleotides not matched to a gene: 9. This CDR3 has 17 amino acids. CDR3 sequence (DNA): TGCGCCAGCAGCCAAGATTTGCCGGGAGGGCCTGCCGGGGAGCTGTTTTTT. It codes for CASSQDLPGGPAGELFF.

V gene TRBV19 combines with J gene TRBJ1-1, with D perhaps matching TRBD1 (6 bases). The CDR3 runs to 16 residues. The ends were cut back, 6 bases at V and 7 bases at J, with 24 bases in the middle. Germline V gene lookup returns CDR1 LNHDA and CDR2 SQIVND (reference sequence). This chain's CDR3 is CASRSRVEVKGDEAFF. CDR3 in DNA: TGTGCCAGTAGATCCCGGGTGGAGGTTAAGGGGGATGAAGCTTTCTTT.

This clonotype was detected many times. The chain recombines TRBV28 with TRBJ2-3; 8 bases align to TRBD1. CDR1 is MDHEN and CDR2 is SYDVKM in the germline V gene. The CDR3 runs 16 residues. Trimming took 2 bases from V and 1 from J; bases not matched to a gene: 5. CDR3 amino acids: CASSLEAGGGTDTQYF. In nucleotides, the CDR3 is TGTGCCAGCAGTTTAGAGGCAGGGGGCGGCACAGATACGCAGTATTTT.

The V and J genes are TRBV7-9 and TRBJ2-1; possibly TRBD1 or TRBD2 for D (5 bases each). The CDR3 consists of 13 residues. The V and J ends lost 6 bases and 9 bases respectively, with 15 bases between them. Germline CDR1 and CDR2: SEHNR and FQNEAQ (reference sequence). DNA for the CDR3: TGTGCCAGCAGGGGACCCAAGGGGAGTGAGCAGTTCTTC. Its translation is CASRGPKGSEQFF.